This T cell receptor beta chain derives from a study of blood T cell repertoires in COVID-19 (dated by TCRdb to 2018 to 2020). With respect to the entire study: Samples from collaborators originated in the United States, Italy and Spain and spanned both the acute and convalescent phases of COVID-19. Deeply sampled blood TCRbeta repertoires from subjects exposed to, actively infected with, or recovered from COVID-19 were included in the dataset. Where HLA class I and class II types were available, the types were taken from metadata supplied by the sample provider, not from assay-based typing. Sample metadata almost always included a de-identified subject ID, COVID-19 status, age in years and sex. The samples were drawn from the first 160 participants of the ongoing ImmuneRACE study and from 1,200 or so subjects provided by 6 global collaborators. The prospective study material was composed of cDNA or gDNA derived from T cells, B-cell-depleted T cells, or PBMCs. The repertoires were released in a freely available public database meant as a resource for research on the immune response to SARS-CoV-2.

In the prospective study, participants were about 18 to 100 years old, resided in 24 geographic areas of the United States, and were enrolled through a virtual design. To assign participants to cohorts, the prospective study relied on clinical history that participants themselves reported in a screening survey and a study questionnaire. Exposed participants had been in contact, within 2 weeks of entering the study, with a person who had a PCR-confirmed or clinician-diagnosed case of COVID-19. Each participant in the prospective study had whole blood, serum and a nasopharyngeal or oropharyngeal swab collected by mobile phlebotomists. Additional blood draws and questionnaires over a 2-month period could optionally be provided by prospective study participants. Before DNA extraction, blood samples from the prospective study were shipped at room temperature or frozen. The immunoSEQ Assay, a bias-controlled multiplex PCR, was used to amplify TCRbeta CDR3 regions from genomic DNA. Per the source publication's procedure: The number of nucleated cells in each sample was estimated from the amplification of reference gene primers within the assay. To quantify the absolute abundance of each unique TCRbeta CDR3 rearrangement, sequence reads were collapsed and filtered. For each sample, productive Simpson clonality was calculated as the square root of Simpson's diversity index across productive rearrangements. Entries here come from immuneACCESS through TCRdb and include only in-frame sequences with V and J called. Some clones fail to appear in such tables; in the studies checked, an unresolved V gene covers under half of the shortfall, and the cause of the remainder is unknown. V and J calls plus clone size are reproduced from that table; the DNA served to infer D and trimming. Across this sample there are some 340,000 clones, with roughly 90% seen only once. The ten largest clones take up around 4.2% of the sample.

From cysteine to phenylalanine, the CDR3 is 13 amino acids long. The DNA shown is the 39-base CDR3, in frame from base 1. Looking up the germline V gene yields CDR1 ENHRY and CDR2 SYGVKD. V is clipped by 4 bases and J by 5 bases, and the sequence between their germline boundaries is 11 bases long. Study-level results and caveats: How much clinical and demographic metadata was included differed by source and by participant, and the metadata was provided uncurated.

As concerns this clone: Its antigen is not yet known. Nothing much larger sits one base from this clone, and base qualities are not available.

The chain is encoded by TRBV10-3 joined to TRBJ1-1, with no confidently assigned D gene. The receptor was derived from a young woman who had been exposed to COVID-19. Sequenced input: PBMCs or T cells enriched from blood (not recorded which). The bases read TGTGCCATCAGTGTCGTCCGGGAGACTGAAGCTTTCTTT. Its product reads: CAISVVRETEAFF.